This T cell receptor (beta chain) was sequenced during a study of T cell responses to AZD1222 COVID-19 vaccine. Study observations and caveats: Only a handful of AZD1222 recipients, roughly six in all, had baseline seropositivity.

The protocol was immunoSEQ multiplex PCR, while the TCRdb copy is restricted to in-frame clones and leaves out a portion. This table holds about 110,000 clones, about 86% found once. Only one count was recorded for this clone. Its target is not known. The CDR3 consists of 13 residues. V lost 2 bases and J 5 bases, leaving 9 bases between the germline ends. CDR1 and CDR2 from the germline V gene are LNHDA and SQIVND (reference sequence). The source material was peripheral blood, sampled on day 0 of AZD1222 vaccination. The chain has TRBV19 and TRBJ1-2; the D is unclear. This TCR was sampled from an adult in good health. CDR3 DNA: TGTGCCAGTAGTATAAGAGAGCCGTATGGCTACACCTTC. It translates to CASSIREPYGYTF.